This record looks at one T cell receptor (beta chain) sequence and its context. Its antigen is not identified. This record comes from a study of T cells expressing NK-cell markers. The study's findings and limits: The study found dominant NKG2C+ clonotypes at roughly 1.0-7.0% of CD8+ T cells in roughly six donors.

TCRdb re-called the 5' RACE reads; one entry per CDR3 protein, DNA not given. The sample features about 460,000 distinct CDR3 sequences, with over 1.1% in its top ten. This CDR3 comprises 12 residues. This sequence was found in a woman between 50 and 59 years old in good health. The sample comprised blood T cells: a sorted CD56 or NKG2C T cell subset, CD4+ or CD8+ T cells, or bulk PBMC T cells (not recorded which). This chain joins TRBV12-3 or TRBV12-4 and TRBJ2-7; with no DNA, the TCRdb D assignment of TRBD2 cannot be verified. The chain's CDR3 is CASSRLAYEQYF.